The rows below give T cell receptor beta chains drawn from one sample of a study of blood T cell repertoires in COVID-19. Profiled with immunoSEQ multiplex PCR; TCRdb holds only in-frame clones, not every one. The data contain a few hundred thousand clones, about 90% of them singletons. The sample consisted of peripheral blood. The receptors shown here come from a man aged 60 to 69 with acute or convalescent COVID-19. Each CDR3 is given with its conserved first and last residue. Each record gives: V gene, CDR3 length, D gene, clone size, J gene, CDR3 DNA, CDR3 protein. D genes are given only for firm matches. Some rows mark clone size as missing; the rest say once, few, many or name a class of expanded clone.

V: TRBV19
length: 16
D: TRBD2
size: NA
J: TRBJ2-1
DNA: TGTGCCAGTAGTATAGGAAAACTAGCGGGAGACAATGAGCAGTTCTTC
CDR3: CASSIGKLAGDNEQFF

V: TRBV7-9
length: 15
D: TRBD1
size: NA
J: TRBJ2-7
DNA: TGTGCCAGCAGCGTGAGGACAGGGATCTCCTACGAGCAGTACTTC
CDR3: CASSVRTGISYEQYF

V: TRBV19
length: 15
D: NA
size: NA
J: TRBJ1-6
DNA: TGTGCCAGTAGTCCCCCCCCGGGGAGAAATTCACCCCTCCACTTT
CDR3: CASSPPPGRNSPLHF

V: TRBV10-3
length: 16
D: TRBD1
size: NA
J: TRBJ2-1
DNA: TGTGCCATCAGTGAGTCGAGGACAGGGTTGTTGGATGAGCAGTTCTTC
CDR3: CAISESRTGLLDEQFF

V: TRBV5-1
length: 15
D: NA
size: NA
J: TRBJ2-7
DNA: TGCGCCAGCAGCCCCCTCGGAGGGGGCTCATACGAGCAGTACTTC
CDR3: CASSPLGGGSYEQYF

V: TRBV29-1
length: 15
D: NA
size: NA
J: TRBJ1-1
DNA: TGCAGCGTTGAAGATCCGAAGGGAGCGAACACTGAAGCTTTCTTT
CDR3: CSVEDPKGANTEAFF

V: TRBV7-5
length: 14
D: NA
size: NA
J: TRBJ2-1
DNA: TGTGCCAGAAGCCTGAGGACTACTAACAATGAGCAGTTCTTC
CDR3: CARSLRTTNNEQFF

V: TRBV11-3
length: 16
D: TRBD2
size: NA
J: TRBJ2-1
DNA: TGTGCCAGCAGCCCCCGGGCTAGCGGAACCGACAATGAGCAGTTCTTC
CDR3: CASSPRASGTDNEQFF

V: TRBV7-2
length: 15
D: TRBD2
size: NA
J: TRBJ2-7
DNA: TGTGCCAGCAGCTTAGAGGCTAGCGGCTCCTACGAGCAGTACTTC
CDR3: CASSLEASGSYEQYF

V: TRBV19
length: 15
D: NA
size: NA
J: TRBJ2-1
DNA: TGTGCCAGTAGTATACAACTACCGACTGGCAATGAGCAGTTCTTC
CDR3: CASSIQLPTGNEQFF

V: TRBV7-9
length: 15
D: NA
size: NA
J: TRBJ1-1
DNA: TGTGCCAGCAGCTTAGGGCAGGGTGGGAACACTGAAGCTTTCTTT
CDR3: CASSLGQGGNTEAFF

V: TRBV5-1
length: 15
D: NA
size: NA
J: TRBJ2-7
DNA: TGCGCCAGCAGCATGAAAGGGGGTCTTTCCTACGAGCAGTACTTC
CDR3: CASSMKGGLSYEQYF

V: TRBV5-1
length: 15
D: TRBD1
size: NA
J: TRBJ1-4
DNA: TGCGCCAGCAGCTTGGCCGAGACAGGGGACGAAAAACTGTTTTTT
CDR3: CASSLAETGDEKLFF

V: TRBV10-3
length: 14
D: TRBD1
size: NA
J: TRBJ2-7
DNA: TGTGCCATCAGTCCAGACAGGGGTCGCTACGAGCAGTACTTC
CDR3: CAISPDRGRYEQYF

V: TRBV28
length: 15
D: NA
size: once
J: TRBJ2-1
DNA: TGTGCCAGCGGATTGGGGGGAGGACCCTACAATGAGCAGTTCTTC
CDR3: CASGLGGGPYNEQFF

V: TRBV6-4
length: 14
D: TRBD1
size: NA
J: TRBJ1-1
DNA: TGTGCCAGCAGTGCTGGGACAGGGCCCACTGAAGCTTTCTTT
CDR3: CASSAGTGPTEAFF

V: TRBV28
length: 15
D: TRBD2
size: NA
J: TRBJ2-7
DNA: TGTGCCAGCAGTTTAGGGACTAGCGGCCCCTACGAGCAGTACTTC
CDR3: CASSLGTSGPYEQYF

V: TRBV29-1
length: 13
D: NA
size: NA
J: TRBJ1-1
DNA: TGCAGCGTTGATGAGAGGGATTACACTGAAGCTTTCTTT
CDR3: CSVDERDYTEAFF

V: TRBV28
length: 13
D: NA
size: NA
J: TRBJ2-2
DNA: TGTGCCAGCAGTTTCGGGTATTCCGGGGAGCTGTTTTTT
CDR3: CASSFGYSGELFF

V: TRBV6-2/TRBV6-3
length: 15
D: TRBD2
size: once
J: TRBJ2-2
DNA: TGTGCCAGCAGTTATTCGGGAGGGCCGCCCGGGGAGCTGTTTTTT
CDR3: CASSYSGGPPGELFF

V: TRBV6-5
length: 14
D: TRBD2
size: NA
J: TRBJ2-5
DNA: TGTGCCAGCAGTCGGATAGCGGGAGCAGAGACCCAGTACTTC
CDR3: CASSRIAGAETQYF

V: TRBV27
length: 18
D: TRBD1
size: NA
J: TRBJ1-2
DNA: TGTGCCAGCAGACCTCGAGCGGGAGGGGACAGGGGGTATTGGGGCTACACCTTC
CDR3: CASRPRAGGDRGYWGYTF

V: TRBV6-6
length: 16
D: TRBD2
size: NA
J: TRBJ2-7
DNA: TGTGCCAGCAGTTTGAGGACTAGCGGGATCACCTACGAGCAGTACTTC
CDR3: CASSLRTSGITYEQYF

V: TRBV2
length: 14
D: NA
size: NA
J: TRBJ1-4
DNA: TGTGCCAGCAGTGTGGGCAGGTCGGGAGAAAAACTGTTTTTT
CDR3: CASSVGRSGEKLFF

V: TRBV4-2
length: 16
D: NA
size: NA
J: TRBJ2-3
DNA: TGTGCCAGCAGCGTTCGGGACATCTCTAGCACAGATACGCAGTATTTT
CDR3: CASSVRDISSTDTQYF

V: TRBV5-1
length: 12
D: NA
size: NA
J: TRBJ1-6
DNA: TGCGCCAGCAGCTTTTCGAATTCACCCCTCCACTTT
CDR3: CASSFSNSPLHF

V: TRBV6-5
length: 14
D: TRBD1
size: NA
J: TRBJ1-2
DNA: TGTGCCAGCACCAAACAGGGGGGGTTCTATGGCTACACCTTC
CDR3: CASTKQGGFYGYTF

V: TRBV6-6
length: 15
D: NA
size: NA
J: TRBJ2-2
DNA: TGTGCCAGCTCGAAGGGGCAGGGTAGGACCGGGGAGCTGTTTTTT
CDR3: CASSKGQGRTGELFF

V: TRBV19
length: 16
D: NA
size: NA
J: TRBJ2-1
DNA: TGTGCCAGTAGTATAGAGGCAGGGTCCCACTACAATGAGCAGTTCTTC
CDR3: CASSIEAGSHYNEQFF

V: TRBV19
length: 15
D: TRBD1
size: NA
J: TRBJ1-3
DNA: TGTGCCAGTAGCTCGCAGGGGGCGGCTGGAAACACCATATATTTT
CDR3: CASSSQGAAGNTIYF

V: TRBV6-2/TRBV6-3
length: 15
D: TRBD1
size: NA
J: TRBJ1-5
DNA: TGTGCCAGCAGTAGGACAGGGAAGGGCAATCAGCCCCAGCATTTT
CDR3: CASSRTGKGNQPQHF

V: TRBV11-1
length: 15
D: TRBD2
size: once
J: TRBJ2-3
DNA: TGTGCCAGCAGCCCGGACCGGGGGGGGGCAGATACGCAGTATTTT
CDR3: CASSPDRGGADTQYF

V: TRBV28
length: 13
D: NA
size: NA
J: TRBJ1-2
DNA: TGTGCCGTCAAGACTCCTTCTAACTATGGCTACACCTTC
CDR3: CAVKTPSNYGYTF

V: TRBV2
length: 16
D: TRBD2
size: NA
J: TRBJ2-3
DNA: TGTGCCAGCAGTGACGGGAGGGCCTCTCTCACAGATACGCAGTATTTT
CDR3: CASSDGRASLTDTQYF

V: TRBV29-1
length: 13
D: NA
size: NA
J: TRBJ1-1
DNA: TGCAGCGTTGATTGGGAGTTGAACACTGAAGCTTTCTTT
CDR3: CSVDWELNTEAFF

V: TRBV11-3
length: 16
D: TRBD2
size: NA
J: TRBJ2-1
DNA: TGTGCCAGCAGCTTATCGGCGGGAGGACGGTACAATGAGCAGTTCTTC
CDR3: CASSLSAGGRYNEQFF

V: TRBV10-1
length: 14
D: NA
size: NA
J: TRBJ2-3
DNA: TGCGCCAGCACTAAGGCCAGGGGTACAGATACGCAGTATTTT
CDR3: CASTKARGTDTQYF

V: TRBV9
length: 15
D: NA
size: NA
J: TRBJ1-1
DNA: TGTGCCAGCAGCGCCTCGACAGTGACGAACACTGAAGCTTTCTTT
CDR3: CASSASTVTNTEAFF

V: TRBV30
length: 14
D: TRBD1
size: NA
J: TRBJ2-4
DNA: TGTGCCTGGAGCCCCAGACAGGGAGTAAACATTCAGTACTTC
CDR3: CAWSPRQGVNIQYF

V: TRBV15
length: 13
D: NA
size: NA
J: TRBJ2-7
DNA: TGTGCCACCAGCAGAGATCGGGGATACGAGCAGTACTTC
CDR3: CATSRDRGYEQYF

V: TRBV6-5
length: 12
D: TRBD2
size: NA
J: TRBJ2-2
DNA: TGTGCCAGCAGCACGCGGGGGGGGGAGCTGTTTTTT
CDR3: CASSTRGGELFF

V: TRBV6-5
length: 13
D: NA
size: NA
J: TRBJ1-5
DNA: TGTGCCAGCGGGAGATCTAGGATTCAGCCCCAGCATTTT
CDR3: CASGRSRIQPQHF

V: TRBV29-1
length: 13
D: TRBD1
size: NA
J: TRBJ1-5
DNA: TGCAGCGCCTACACAGGGGACGAAGAGCCCCAGCATTTT
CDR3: CSAYTGDEEPQHF

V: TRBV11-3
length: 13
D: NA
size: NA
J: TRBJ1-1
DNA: TGTGCCAGCAGCTTGTTTAGGGGTTCTGAAGCTTTCTTT
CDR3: CASSLFRGSEAFF

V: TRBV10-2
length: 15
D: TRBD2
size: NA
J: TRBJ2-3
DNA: TGCGCCAGCACTCCTAGCGGGAGAGGGGGGGATACGCAGTATTTT
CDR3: CASTPSGRGGDTQYF

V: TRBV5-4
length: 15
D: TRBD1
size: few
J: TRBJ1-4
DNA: TGTGCCAGCAGCTTTGGACAGGGGGAAGCTGAAAAACTGTTTTTT
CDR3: CASSFGQGEAEKLFF

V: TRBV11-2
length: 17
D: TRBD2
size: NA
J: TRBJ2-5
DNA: TGTGCCAGCAGCTTAGTTGCGAGGATTACGGGGGGAGAGACCCAGTACTTC
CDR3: CASSLVARITGGETQYF

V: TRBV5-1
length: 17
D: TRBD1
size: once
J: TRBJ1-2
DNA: TGCGCCAGCAGCTTGGACCCTCGGACAGGGGTCGGGAATGGCTACACCTTC
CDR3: CASSLDPRTGVGNGYTF

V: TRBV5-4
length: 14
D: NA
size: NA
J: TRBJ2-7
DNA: TGTGCCAGCAGCCCCGGGGGGCGTAAGTACGAGCAGTACTTC
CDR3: CASSPGGRKYEQYF

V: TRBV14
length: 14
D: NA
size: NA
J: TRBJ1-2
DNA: TGTGCCAGCAGCCCTTTGTGGCCGGCGGATGGCTACACCTTC
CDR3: CASSPLWPADGYTF

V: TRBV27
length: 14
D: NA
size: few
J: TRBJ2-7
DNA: TGTGCCAGCAGTTTATCAGTTGGGGGGGACATCAAGTACTTC
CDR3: CASSLSVGGDIKYF